This T cell receptor (beta chain) was sequenced for a study of blood T cell repertoires in COVID-19. In the authors' workflow: Amplifying reference gene primers gave estimates of nucleated cell counts. Sequencing used immunoSEQ multiplex PCR; TCRdb keeps in-frame clones, though not all of them. V, J and clone size are taken as reported in that table, and D and trimming were inferred from the DNA itself. Of around 67,000 clones in the sample, 70% to 90% were seen once. Germline lookup yields CDR1 MNHEY and CDR2 SVGEGT. This CDR3 contains 16 residues. J lost 2 bases, V lost 6 bases, and 7 bases had no gene match.

Specimen: peripheral blood. This sequence was found in a woman older than 75 with active or convalescent COVID-19. The chain couples TRBV6-2 or TRBV6-3 to TRBJ2-7; 13 bases match TRBD2. The CDR3 spells CASSYGLAGDPYEQYF. CDR3 nucleotide sequence: TGTGCCAGCAGCTATGGACTAGCGGGGGACCCCTACGAGCAGTACTTC.